The 27 T cell receptor beta chains reported below all come from one sample, sequenced in a study of CD8+ T cells in alopecia areata. Sequencing templates came from extracted RNA that was reverse transcribed into cDNA. TCRdb keeps only in-frame clones here, not all; method: immunoSEQ multiplex PCR. The table has over 200,000 clones, around 62% seen once. This specimen was CD4+ T cells sorted from blood, taken at week 0. These receptors were collected from a human donor with alopecia areata.

This clone was counted a few times. The chain carries TRBV11-2 and TRBJ2-1; D is ambiguous. V lost 10 bases, J lost 5 bases, and 15 bases lay in between. Germline-derived CDR1 and CDR2 are SGHAT and FQNNGV. The CDR3 spans 13 residues. The CDR3 spells CATGVGLNNEQFF. The CDR3 bases are TGTGCCACCGGAGTTGGGCTTAACAATGAGCAGTTCTTC.

CDR3 region: CASGDSNEKLFF. The CDR3 DNA reads TGTGCCAGCGGTGACAGTAACGAAAAACTGTTTTTT. The chain is built from TRBV27 and TRBJ1-4, with a weak D call TRBD1 (5 bases). CDR3 length: 12 residues. Trimming left V 8 bases short and J 8 bases short, with 12 bases between. From germline, CDR1 is MNHEY and CDR2 SMNVEV (reference sequence).

V gene TRBV6-5 combines with J gene TRBJ1-5; 9 positions agree with TRBD1. V lost 6 bases and J lost 6; bases outside the gene matches: 9. The CDR3 loop spans 15 amino acids. CDR1 and CDR2 from the germline V gene are MNHEY and SVGAGI. The CDR3 loop is CASRPITGGSQPQHF. DNA for the CDR3: TGTGCCAGCAGACCCATTACAGGGGGCAGTCAGCCCCAGCATTTT.

The chain uses TRBV29-1 and TRBJ1-1; no firm D call. This CDR3 spans 13 amino acids. Germline CDR1 and CDR2: SQVTM and ANQGSEA. V lost 7 bases and J lost 1, with 13 bases in between. The CDR3, as DNA: TGCAGCGCTGCCCACGAACCGAACACTGAAGCTTTCTTT. Residues: CSAAHEPNTEAFF.

The V gene is TRBV30, the J gene TRBJ1-3; 14 nucleotides align to TRBD2. The end of the DNA aligns better with TRBJ2-2, so the J call may be wrong. Germline CDR1 is GTSNPN and CDR2 is SVGIG (reference sequence). CDR3 length: 16 residues. The CDR3: CACGTSGSPNTGELFF. DNA of the CDR3: TGTGCCTGCGGGACTAGCGGGAGCCCTAACACCGGGGAGCTGTTTTTT.

This clone occurred a few times. V is TRBV7-2 and J is TRBJ2-7; D is uncertain. Trimming cost V 5 bases and J 3 bases, with 5 bases left between them. CDR1 is SGHTA, CDR2 FQGNSA, per germline. The CDR3 is 11 amino acids. In DNA form, the CDR3 reads TGTGCCAGCAGCCCCCTCTACGAGCAGTACTTC. Translation gives CASSPLYEQYF.

V usage is TRBV6-5 and J usage is TRBJ2-2; D is unclear. Per the germline V gene, CDR1 is MNHEY and CDR2 is SVGAGI. This CDR3 is 14 amino acids long. V was trimmed by 2 bases and J by 2 bases, leaving 6 bases between them. CDR3 in DNA: TGTGCCAGCAGTTACGGGCATAACACCGGGGAGCTGTTTTTT. It specifies CASSYGHNTGELFF.

V usage is TRBV7-9 and J usage is TRBJ1-1; unclear D gene. V lost 10 bases and J 3 bases, leaving 18 bases between the germline ends. Germline loops: CDR1 SEHNR, CDR2 FQNEAQ (reference sequence). This CDR3 is 14 amino acids long. This chain's CDR3 is CATDVNKEYTEAFF. The CDR3 DNA reads TGTGCCACTGATGTCAACAAGGAGTACACTGAAGCTTTCTTT.

This sequence joins TRBV18 and TRBJ2-3; TRBD1 matches 8 bases. There are 16 residues in the CDR3. Per the germline V gene, CDR1 is KGHSH and CDR2 is LQKENI. V was clipped by 3 bases and J by 1 base; unmatched bases: 6. Here the CDR3 DNA reads TGTGCCAGCTCACCTTCGTTGGACAGGGGCACAGATACGCAGTATTTT. Protein product: CASSPSLDRGTDTQYF.

V and J are TRBV25-1 and TRBJ2-7, with a tentative D call TRBD1 (5 bases). V lost 3 bases, J lost 3 bases, and 12 bases lay in between. In germline, CDR1 is MGHDK, CDR2 SYGVNS. CDR3 length equals 14 residues. The CDR3 region is CASSDRDFDYEQYF. CDR3 DNA sequence: TGTGCCAGCAGTGACAGGGATTTCGACTACGAGCAGTACTTC.

The genes are TRBV6-5 and TRBJ1-4, with 7 nucleotides matching TRBD1. The CDR3 spans 12 residues. V shed 6 bases, J shed 8 bases, and the junction held 3 bases outside the gene matches. Germline CDR1 reads MNHEY; CDR2 reads SVGAGI. CDR3 sequence: CASRQGKEKLFF. DNA for the CDR3: TGTGCCAGCAGACAGGGGAAGGAAAAACTGTTTTTT.

CDR3 DNA sequence: TGTGCCTGGAGGGGAAGGCTAGCGGCCTCCTACGAGCAGTACTTC. Translated: CAWRGRLAASYEQYF. The chain is built from TRBV30 and TRBJ2-7; 7 bases fit TRBD2. The V gene's germline CDR1 is GTSNPN and CDR2 SVGIG (reference sequence). Trimming took 3 bases from V and 0 from J; bases not matched to a gene: 8. The CDR3 runs to 15 residues.

This clone occurred once. This chain links TRBV2 with TRBJ1-4; no clear D gene. Looked up from germline, CDR1 is SNHLY and CDR2 is FYNNEI. V lost 1 base and J lost 5, with 8 bases in between. The CDR3 contains 14 residues. The CDR3 here is CASSEGGMNEKLFF. CDR3 coding DNA: TGTGCCAGCAGTGAAGGGGGAATGAATGAAAAACTGTTTTTT.

In this sample, this clone turned up a few times. CDR3 bases: TGTGCCAGCAGCAGGCAAAACAGGAATTCACCCCTCCACTTT. Translating it yields CASSRQNRNSPLHF. J is TRBJ1-6 and V is TRBV11-2, with D possibly matching TRBD1 (5 bases). Germline V lookup: CDR1 SGHAT, CDR2 FQNNGV. The CDR3 length is 14 residues. Trimming took off 5 bases at V and 7 bases at J, with 12 bases between the two ends.

The rearrangement links TRBV7-2 to TRBJ1-5; 7 positions match TRBD1. The junction had 3 bases not matched to a gene; V was cut back by 4 bases and J by 9 bases. Germline assignment: CDR1 SGHTA and CDR2 FQGNSA. The CDR3 extends over 12 amino acids. CDR3 amino acids: CASSSRTGPQHF. The CDR3 DNA reads TGTGCCAGCAGCTCTCGGACAGGGCCCCAGCATTTT.

This chain links TRBV19 with TRBJ1-1, with TRBD1 as a possible D gene (6 bases). The germline gives CDR1 LNHDA, CDR2 SQIVND (reference sequence). V was trimmed by 6 bases and J by 8 bases, leaving 16 bases between them. The CDR3 spans 13 residues. The CDR3 protein is CASSPSNRDEAFF. The CDR3 bases are TGTGCCAGTAGCCCTTCAAACAGGGACGAAGCTTTCTTT.

This clone was seen a handful of times. The chain employs TRBV6-1 and TRBJ1-1; TRBD1 aligns across 10 bases. The V segment lost 6 bases and the J segment 6 bases; nucleotides outside the gene matches: 4. This CDR3 has 13 residues. Looked up from germline, CDR1 is MNHNS and CDR2 is SASEGT. In DNA form, the CDR3 reads TGTGCCAGCAGAGTAGACAGGGGGCCTGAAGCTTTCTTT. This translates into CASRVDRGPEAFF.

This clone was seen a single time. The chain is built from TRBV25-1 and TRBJ1-3; D call uncertain. CDR1 and CDR2 (germline): MGHDK, SYGVNS. CDR3 size: 13 residues. Between the trimmed V and J ends, which lost 10 bases and 1 base, there was a span of 11 bases. The CDR3 here is CATTWGSGNTIYF. CDR3 DNA: TGTGCCACCACCTGGGGATCTGGAAACACCATATATTTT.

This clone was found a few times. This sample also contains other DNA sequences that code for the same CDR3. The gene calls are TRBV29-1 and TRBJ1-5, with a tentative D call TRBD1 (5 bases). The ends were cut back, 4 bases at V and 3 bases at J, with 10 bases in the middle. The CDR3 totals 13 residues. From germline, CDR1 is SQVTM and CDR2 ANQGSEA. This CDR3 is CSVVTGTNQPQHF. The CDR3 DNA sequence: TGCAGCGTTGTAACAGGCACCAATCAGCCCCAGCATTTT.

V is TRBV7-3 and J is TRBJ2-1; D is undetermined. The CDR3 runs to 15 residues. Germline V lookup: CDR1 SGHTA, CDR2 FQGTGA. V was pared by 4 bases and J by 0 bases, with 10 bases between. The CDR3 nucleotides read TGTGCCAGCAGCTCGGCCCCTGGCTCCTACAATGAGCAGTTCTTC. Protein product: CASSSAPGSYNEQFF.

This sequence joins TRBV19 and TRBJ1-5; 9 nucleotides line up with TRBD1. This CDR3 is built from 14 residues. The germline CDR1 and CDR2 sequences are LNHDA and SQIVND (reference sequence). V trimming: 3 bases; J trimming: 6 bases; junction bases outside the gene matches: 3. The CDR3 nucleotides are TGTGCCAGTAGTATGGGGGACAGGGTTCAGCCCCAGCATTTT. Translation gives CASSMGDRVQPQHF. Complete variable domain (other parts from reference TRBV19 and TRBJ1-5): DGGITQSPKYLFRKEGQNVTLSCEQNLNHDAMYWYRQDPGQGLRLIYYSQIVNDFQKGDIAEGYSVSREKKESFPLTVTSAQKNPTAFYLCASSMGDRVQPQHFGDGTRLSIL.

This chain connects TRBV2 to TRBJ2-1; D unclear. Per the germline V gene, CDR1 is SNHLY and CDR2 is FYNNEI. The CDR3 sequence is 13 residues long. Trimming took off 6 bases at V and 4 bases at J, with 10 bases between the two ends. CDR3 sequence (DNA): TGTGCCAGCAGGGACCCAATGTACAATGAGCAGTTCTTC. It specifies CASRDPMYNEQFF. Based on the CDR3 plus reference TRBV2 and TRBJ2-1, the full variable domain is EPEVTQTPSHQVTQMGQEVILRCVPISNHLYFYWYRQILGQKVEFLVSFYNNEISEKSEIFDDQFSVERPDGSNFTLKIRSTKLEDSAMYFCASRDPMYNEQFFGPGTRLTVL.

This chain connects TRBV9 to TRBJ2-2; no clear D gene. This CDR3 is 14 amino acids long. Trimming shortened V by 2 bases and J by 4 bases, and 9 bases separated the two germline ends. Germline assignment: CDR1 SGDLS and CDR2 YYNGEE. CDR3 nucleotides: TGTGCCAGCAGCGTTCTGGATTCCACCGGGGAGCTGTTTTTT. Translating it yields CASSVLDSTGELFF.

This chain uses TRBV28 with TRBJ1-5; D may be TRBD1 (6 bases). The CDR3 has 17 residues. Trimming took 8 bases from V and 2 from J, leaving 22 bases between them. Germline loops: CDR1 MDHEN, CDR2 SYDVKM. CDR3 DNA: TGTGCCAGCCTTTCGGGCCGCCAGGGGATCGGCAATCAGCCCCAGCATTTT. This sequence encodes CASLSGRQGIGNQPQHF.

This clone came up a few times. This chain links TRBV29-1 with TRBJ1-2, with 11 bases identical to TRBD1. This CDR3 region has 11 residues. In germline, CDR1 is SQVTM, CDR2 ANQGSEA. V trimming: 7 bases; J trimming: 6 bases; junction bases outside the gene matches: 1. In DNA form, the CDR3 reads TGCAGCGCGGGACAGGGGGATGGCTACACCTTC. It is translated as CSAGQGDGYTF. Complete variable domain (other parts from reference TRBV29-1 and TRBJ1-2): SAVISQKPSRDICQRGTSLTIQCQVDSQVTMMFWYRQQPGQSLTLIATANQGSEATYESGFVIDKFPISRPNLTFSTLTVSNMSPEDSSIYLCSAGQGDGYTFGSGTRLTVV.

This clone was detected only a few times. CDR3 loop: CASSYLTSSSYNEQFF. CDR3 sequence (DNA): TGTGCCAGCAGTTACCTGACTAGTAGCTCCTACAATGAGCAGTTCTTC. The gene calls are TRBV6-5 and TRBJ2-1; D is perhaps TRBD2 (6 bases). This CDR3 has 16 amino acids. V gave up 2 bases and J gave up 0 bases, with 11 bases separating them. Germline values: CDR1 MNHEY, CDR2 SVGAGI.

The table lists this clone with a few counts. The V and J genes are TRBV7-2 and TRBJ2-3; 7 bases fit TRBD2. The V segment lost 2 bases and the J segment 0 bases; nucleotides outside the gene matches: 8. The CDR3 runs to 17 residues. The V gene's germline CDR1 is SGHTA and CDR2 FQGNSA. The CDR3 here is CASSLRGLAESTDTQYF. The CDR3 region has the DNA TGTGCCAGCAGCTTAAGAGGGCTAGCGGAGAGCACAGATACGCAGTATTTT.